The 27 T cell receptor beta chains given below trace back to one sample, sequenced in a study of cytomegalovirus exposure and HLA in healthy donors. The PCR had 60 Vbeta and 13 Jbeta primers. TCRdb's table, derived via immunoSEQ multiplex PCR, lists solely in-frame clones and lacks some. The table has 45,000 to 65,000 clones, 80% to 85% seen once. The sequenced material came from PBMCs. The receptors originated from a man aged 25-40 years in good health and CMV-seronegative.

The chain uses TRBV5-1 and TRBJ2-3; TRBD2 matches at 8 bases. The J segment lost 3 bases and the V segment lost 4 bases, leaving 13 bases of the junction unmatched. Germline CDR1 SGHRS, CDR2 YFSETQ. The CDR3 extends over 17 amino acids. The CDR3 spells CASSPVSSGSVTDTQYF. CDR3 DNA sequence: TGCGCCAGCAGCCCGGTGTCGAGCGGGAGTGTAACAGATACGCAGTATTTT.

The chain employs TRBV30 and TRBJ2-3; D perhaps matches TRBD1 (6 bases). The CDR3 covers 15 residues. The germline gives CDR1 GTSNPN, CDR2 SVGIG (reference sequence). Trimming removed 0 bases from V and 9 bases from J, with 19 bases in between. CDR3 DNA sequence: TGTGCCTGGAGTGTAGGACAGACTTTGGGAGAAACGCAGTATTTT. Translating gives CAWSVGQTLGETQYF.

DNA of the CDR3: TGTGCCTGGAGTGTACTCTTTACTGTCGATGGCTACACCTTC. The encoded protein is CAWSVLFTVDGYTF. The chain employs TRBV30 and TRBJ1-2; the D is unclear. Germline CDR1 reads GTSNPN; CDR2 reads SVGIG (reference sequence). V lost 0 bases and J 6 bases, leaving 14 bases between the germline ends. The CDR3 is 14 residues long.

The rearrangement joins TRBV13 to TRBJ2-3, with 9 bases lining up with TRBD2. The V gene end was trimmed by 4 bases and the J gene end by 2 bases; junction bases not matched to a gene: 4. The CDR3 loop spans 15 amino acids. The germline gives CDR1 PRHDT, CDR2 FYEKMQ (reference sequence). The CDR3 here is CASSWGTSITDTQYF. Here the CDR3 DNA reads TGTGCCAGCAGCTGGGGGACTAGCATCACAGATACGCAGTATTTT.

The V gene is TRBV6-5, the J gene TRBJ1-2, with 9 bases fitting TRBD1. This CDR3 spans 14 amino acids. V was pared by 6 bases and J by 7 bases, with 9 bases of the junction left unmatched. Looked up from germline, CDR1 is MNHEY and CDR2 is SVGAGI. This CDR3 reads CASSMTGGSVGYTF. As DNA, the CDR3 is TGTGCCAGCAGCATGACAGGGGGTTCGGTTGGCTACACCTTC.

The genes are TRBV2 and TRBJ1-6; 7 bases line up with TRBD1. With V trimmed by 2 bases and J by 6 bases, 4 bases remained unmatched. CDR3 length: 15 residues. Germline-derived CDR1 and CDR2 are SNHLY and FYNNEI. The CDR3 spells CASSELAGGNSPLHF. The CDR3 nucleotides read TGTGCCAGCAGTGAATTGGCAGGGGGTAATTCACCCCTCCACTTT.

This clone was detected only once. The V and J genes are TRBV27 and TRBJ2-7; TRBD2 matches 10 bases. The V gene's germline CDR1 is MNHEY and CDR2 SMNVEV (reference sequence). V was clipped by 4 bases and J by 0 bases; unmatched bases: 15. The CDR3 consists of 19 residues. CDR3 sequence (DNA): TGTGCCAGCAGTTCCGTACTAGCGGGACCTCCCAGACGCTCCTACGAGCAGTACTTC. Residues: CASSSVLAGPPRRSYEQYF.

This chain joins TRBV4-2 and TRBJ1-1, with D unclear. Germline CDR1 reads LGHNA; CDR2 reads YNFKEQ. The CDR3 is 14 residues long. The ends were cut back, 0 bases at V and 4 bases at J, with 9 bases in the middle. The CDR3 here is CASSQDPGSTEAFF. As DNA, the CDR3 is TGTGCCAGCAGCCAAGACCCTGGGAGCACTGAAGCTTTCTTT.

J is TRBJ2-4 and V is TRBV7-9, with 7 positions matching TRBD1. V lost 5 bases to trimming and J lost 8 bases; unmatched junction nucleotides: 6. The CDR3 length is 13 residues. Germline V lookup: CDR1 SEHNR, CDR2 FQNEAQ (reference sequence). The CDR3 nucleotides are TGTGCCAGCAGCCGAGACAGGGTGGACATTCAGTACTTC. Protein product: CASSRDRVDIQYF.

CDR3 sequence reads: CASSDRTGRDTEAFF. Written as DNA, the CDR3 is TGTGCCAGCAGTGATAGGACAGGGAGGGACACTGAAGCTTTCTTT. The chain combines TRBV6-6 with TRBJ1-1; 8 nucleotides line up with TRBD1. This CDR3 has 15 residues. J lost 3 bases, V lost 5 bases, and 8 bases had no gene match. Germline CDR1 reads MNHNY; CDR2 reads SVGAGI (reference sequence).

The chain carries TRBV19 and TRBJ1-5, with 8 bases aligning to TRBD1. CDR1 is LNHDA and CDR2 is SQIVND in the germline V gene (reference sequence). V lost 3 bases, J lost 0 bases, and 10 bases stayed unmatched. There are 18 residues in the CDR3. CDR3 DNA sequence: TGTGCCAGTAGTATTCAGGGGGCGGTTGTATATAGCAATCAGCCCCAGCATTTT. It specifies CASSIQGAVVYSNQPQHF.

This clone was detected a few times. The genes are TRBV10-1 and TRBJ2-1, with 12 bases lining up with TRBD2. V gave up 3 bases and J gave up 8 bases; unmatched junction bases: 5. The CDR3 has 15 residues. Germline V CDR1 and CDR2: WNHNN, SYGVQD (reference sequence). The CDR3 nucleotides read TGCGCCAGCAGTGAACTAGCGGGAGGTGTCGATGAGCAGTTCTTC. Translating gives CASSELAGGVDEQFF.

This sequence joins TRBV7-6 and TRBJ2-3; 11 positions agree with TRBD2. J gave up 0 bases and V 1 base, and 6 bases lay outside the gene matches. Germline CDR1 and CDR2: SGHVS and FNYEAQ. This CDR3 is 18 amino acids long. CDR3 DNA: TGTGCCAGCAGCTTAGGCCTTAGCGGGGGGGGTAGCACAGATACGCAGTATTTT. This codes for CASSLGLSGGGSTDTQYF.

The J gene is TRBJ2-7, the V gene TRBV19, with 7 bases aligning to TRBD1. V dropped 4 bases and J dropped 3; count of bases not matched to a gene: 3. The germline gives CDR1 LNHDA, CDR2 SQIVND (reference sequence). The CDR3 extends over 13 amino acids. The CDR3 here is CASSRDSLYEQYF. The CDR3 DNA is TGTGCCAGTAGTAGGGACAGCCTCTACGAGCAGTACTTC.

The CDR3, as DNA: TGTGCCAGCAGCAAAGGGGACAGGGGAGGTCAGCCCCAGCATTTT. Translated: CASSKGDRGGQPQHF. The J gene is TRBJ1-5, the V gene TRBV28; 10 bases agree with TRBD1. The CDR3 is 15 residues long. V gave up 6 bases and J gave up 6 bases; unmatched junction bases: 8. The germline V gene encodes CDR1 MDHEN and CDR2 SYDVKM.

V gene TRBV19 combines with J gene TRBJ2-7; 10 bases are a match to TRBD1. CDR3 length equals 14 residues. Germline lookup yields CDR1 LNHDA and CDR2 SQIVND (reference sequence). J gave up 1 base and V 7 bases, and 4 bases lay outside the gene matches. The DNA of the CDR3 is TGTGCCAGTAAAGGGGACAGGGGATCCTACGAGCAGTACTTC. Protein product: CASKGDRGSYEQYF.

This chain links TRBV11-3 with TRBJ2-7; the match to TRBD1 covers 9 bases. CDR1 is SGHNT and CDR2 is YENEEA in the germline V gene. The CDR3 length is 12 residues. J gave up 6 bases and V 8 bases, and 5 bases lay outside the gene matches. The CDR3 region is CASGTGGLEQYF. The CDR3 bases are TGTGCCAGCGGTACAGGGGGCCTCGAGCAGTACTTC.

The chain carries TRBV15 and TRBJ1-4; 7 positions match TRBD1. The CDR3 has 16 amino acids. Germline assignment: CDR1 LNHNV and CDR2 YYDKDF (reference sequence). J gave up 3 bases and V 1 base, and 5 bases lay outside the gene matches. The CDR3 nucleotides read TGTGCCACCAGCAGAGGACGAACAGGGGCTAATGAAAAACTGTTTTTT. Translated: CATSRGRTGANEKLFF.

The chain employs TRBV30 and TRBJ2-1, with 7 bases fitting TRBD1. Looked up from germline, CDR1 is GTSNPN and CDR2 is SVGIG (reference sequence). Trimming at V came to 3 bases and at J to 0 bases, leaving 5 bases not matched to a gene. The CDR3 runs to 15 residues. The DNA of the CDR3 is TGTGCCTGGAGGAACCGGGACAGCTCCTACAATGAGCAGTTCTTC. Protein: CAWRNRDSSYNEQFF.

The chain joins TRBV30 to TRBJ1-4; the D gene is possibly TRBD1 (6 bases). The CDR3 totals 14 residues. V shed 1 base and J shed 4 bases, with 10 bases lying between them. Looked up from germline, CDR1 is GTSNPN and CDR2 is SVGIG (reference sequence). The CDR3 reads CAWSEDRYNEKLFF. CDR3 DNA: TGTGCCTGGAGTGAGGACAGATATAATGAAAAACTGTTTTTT.

The CDR3 sequence is CASSRGLAIETQYF. In nucleotides, the CDR3 is TGTGCCAGCAGCCGTGGACTAGCCATAGAGACCCAGTACTTC. This rearrangement joins TRBV5-5 to TRBJ2-5; 8 bases are a match to TRBD2. This CDR3 spans 14 amino acids. With V trimmed by 4 bases and J by 4 bases, 6 bases remained unmatched. Germline V CDR1 and CDR2: SGHKS, YYEKEE (reference sequence).

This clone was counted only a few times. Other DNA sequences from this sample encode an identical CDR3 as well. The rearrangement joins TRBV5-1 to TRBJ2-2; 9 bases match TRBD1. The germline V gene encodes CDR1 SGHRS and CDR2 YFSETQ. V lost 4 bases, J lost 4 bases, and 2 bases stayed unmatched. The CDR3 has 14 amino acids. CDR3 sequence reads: CASSPGQGTGELFF. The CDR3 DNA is TGCGCCAGCAGCCCGGGACAGGGCACCGGGGAGCTGTTTTTT.

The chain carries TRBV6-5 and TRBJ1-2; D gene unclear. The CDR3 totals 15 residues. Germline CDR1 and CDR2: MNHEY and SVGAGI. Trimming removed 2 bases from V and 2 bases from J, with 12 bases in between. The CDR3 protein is CASSYEGGSNYGYTF. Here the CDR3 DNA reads TGTGCCAGCAGTTACGAGGGCGGGTCAAACTATGGCTACACCTTC.

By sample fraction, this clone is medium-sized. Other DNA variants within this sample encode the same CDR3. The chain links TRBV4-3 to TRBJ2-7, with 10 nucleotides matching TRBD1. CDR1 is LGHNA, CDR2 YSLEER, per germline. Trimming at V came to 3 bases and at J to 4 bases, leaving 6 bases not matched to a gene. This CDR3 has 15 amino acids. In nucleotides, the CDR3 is TGCGCCAGCAGCCACTCCGGGACAGGGGAATACGAGCAGTACTTC. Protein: CASSHSGTGEYEQYF.

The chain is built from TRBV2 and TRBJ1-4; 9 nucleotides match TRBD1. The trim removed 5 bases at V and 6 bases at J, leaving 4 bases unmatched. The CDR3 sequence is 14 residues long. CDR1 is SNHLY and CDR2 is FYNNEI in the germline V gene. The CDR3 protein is CASSRGQGYEKLFF. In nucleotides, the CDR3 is TGTGCCAGCAGTCGGGGACAGGGATATGAAAAACTGTTTTTT.

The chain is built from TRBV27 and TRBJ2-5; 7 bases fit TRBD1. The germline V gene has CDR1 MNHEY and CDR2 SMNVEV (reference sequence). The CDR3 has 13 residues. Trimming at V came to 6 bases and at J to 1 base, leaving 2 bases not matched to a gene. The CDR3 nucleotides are TGTGCCAGCAGACGGACAGGCCAAGAGACCCAGTACTTC. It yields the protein CASRRTGQETQYF.

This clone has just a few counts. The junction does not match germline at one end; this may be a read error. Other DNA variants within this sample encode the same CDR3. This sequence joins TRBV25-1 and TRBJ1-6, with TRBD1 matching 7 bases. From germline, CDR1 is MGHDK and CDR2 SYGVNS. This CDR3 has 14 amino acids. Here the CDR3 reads CASTRDSYNSPLHF. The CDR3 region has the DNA TGTGCCAGCACCCGGGACAGCTATAATTCCCCCCTCCACTTT. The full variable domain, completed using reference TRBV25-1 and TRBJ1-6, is EADIYQTPRYLVIGTGKKITLECSQTMGHDKMYWYQQDPGMELHLIHYSYGVNSTEKGDLSSESTVSRIRTEHFPLTLESARPSHTSQYLCASTRDSYNSPLHFGNGTRLTVT.